Listed below are T cell receptor beta chains from one sample, sequenced in a study of blood T cell repertoires in COVID-19. Only in-frame clones appear in the TCRdb table, and some are missing; sequencing was by immunoSEQ multiplex PCR. There are fewer than 200,000 clones in the sample; roughly nine tenths occur only once, and around 1.2% lies in the top ten. Sample: PBMCs or T cells enriched from blood (not recorded which). The receptors were sampled from a human donor with acute COVID-19. The donor label of this sample is uncertain. Both conserved end residues are part of each CDR3. The order of the fields is clone size, J gene, D gene, V gene, CDR3 protein, CDR3 DNA. The D gene is left open where the match is weak. The size field is filled for only some rows; it gives once, few, many or a size class.

size: once; J: TRBJ2-3; D: .; V: TRBV15; CDR3: CATSSIPTGMGDTQYF; DNA: TGTGCCACCAGCAGCATTCCGACAGGAATGGGAGATACGCAGTATTTT
size: .; J: TRBJ2-6; D: TRBD1; V: TRBV30; CDR3: CAWSVRRGDRGTTGANVLTF; DNA: TGTGCCTGGAGTGTACGGCGGGGGGACAGGGGAACAACTGGGGCCAACGTCCTGACTTTC
size: .; J: TRBJ1-1; D: TRBD1; V: TRBV11-2; CDR3: CASSLPGRGRPEAFF; DNA: TGTGCCAGCAGCTTACCAGGCAGGGGGCGTCCTGAAGCTTTCTTT
size: .; J: TRBJ1-1; D: .; V: TRBV6-5; CDR3: CATSIRENTEAFF; DNA: TGTGCCACCTCAATCAGGGAGAACACTGAAGCTTTCTTT
size: .; J: TRBJ2-6; D: TRBD1; V: TRBV5-1; CDR3: CASSSHDRGLLANVLTF; DNA: TGCGCCAGCAGCTCCCACGACAGGGGCCTCTTGGCCAACGTCCTGACTTTC
size: .; J: TRBJ1-1; D: .; V: TRBV10-3; CDR3: CAIRPRGNTEAFF; DNA: TGTGCCATCAGGCCCCGGGGGAACACTGAAGCTTTCTTT
size: .; J: TRBJ1-2; D: TRBD1; V: TRBV6-1; CDR3: CASSEEIDRGRYGYTF; DNA: TGTGCCAGCAGTGAAGAAATAGACAGGGGTCGATATGGCTACACCTTC
size: .; J: TRBJ2-1; D: TRBD2; V: TRBV3-1/TRBV3-2; CDR3: CASSLSGGSSYNEQFF; DNA: TGTGCCAGCAGCCTGAGCGGGGGGAGCTCCTACAATGAGCAGTTCTTC
size: .; J: TRBJ1-1; D: TRBD1; V: TRBV6-1; CDR3: CASSEGPGGNTEAFF; DNA: TGTGCCAGCAGTGAGGGTCCAGGGGGGAACACTGAAGCTTTCTTT
size: .; J: TRBJ1-2; D: .; V: TRBV3-1/TRBV3-2; CDR3: CASSQVTDYGYTF; DNA: TGTGCCAGCAGCCAAGTTACAGACTATGGCTACACCTTC
size: .; J: TRBJ1-1; D: .; V: TRBV11-2; CDR3: CASGALMNTEAFF; DNA: TGTGCCAGCGGGGCCCTCATGAACACTGAAGCTTTCTTT
size: .; J: TRBJ2-3; D: .; V: TRBV7-8; CDR3: CASSLAPGLLGDTQYF; DNA: TGTGCCAGCAGCTTAGCACCAGGGTTGTTGGGCGATACGCAGTATTTT
size: .; J: TRBJ1-4; D: TRBD1; V: TRBV27; CDR3: CASSTSGQANEKLFF; DNA: TGTGCCAGCAGCACGTCTGGACAGGCTAATGAAAAACTGTTTTTT
size: once; J: TRBJ1-2; D: .; V: TRBV3-1/TRBV3-2; CDR3: CASSLGGGNYGYTF; DNA: TGTGCCAGCAGCCTGGGGGGGGGCAACTATGGCTACACCTTC
size: once; J: TRBJ2-2; D: .; V: TRBV12-5; CDR3: CASGLVGTPTGELFF; DNA: TGTGCTAGTGGTTTGGTAGGGACACCCACCGGGGAGCTGTTTTTT
size: .; J: TRBJ2-7; D: TRBD1; V: TRBV4-3; CDR3: CASSQEPGTGAYEQYF; DNA: TGCGCCAGCAGCCAAGAACCCGGGACAGGGGCCTACGAGCAGTACTTC
size: .; J: TRBJ2-2; D: .; V: TRBV18; CDR3: CASSPGTVTSANTGELFF; DNA: TGTGCCAGCTCTCCCGGGACTGTCACATCCGCGAACACCGGGGAGCTGTTTTTT
size: .; J: TRBJ1-2; D: TRBD1; V: TRBV5-5; CDR3: CASSLMRGQNGYGYTF; DNA: TGTGCCAGCAGCTTGATGAGGGGGCAAAATGGGTATGGCTACACCTTC
size: .; J: TRBJ2-7; D: TRBD2; V: TRBV9; CDR3: CASSVEGLAPNEQYF; DNA: TGTGCCAGCAGCGTAGAAGGACTAGCACCGAACGAGCAGTACTTC
size: .; J: TRBJ2-3; D: TRBD2; V: TRBV7-3; CDR3: CASSWGTSGVWDTQYF; DNA: TGTGCCAGCAGCTGGGGGACTAGCGGGGTGTGGGATACGCAGTATTTT
size: few; J: TRBJ1-2; D: .; V: TRBV18; CDR3: CASSPPSKAGPYGYTF; DNA: TGTGCCAGCTCACCACCGTCGAAGGCAGGGCCCTATGGCTACACCTTC
size: .; J: TRBJ1-2; D: .; V: TRBV4-2; CDR3: CASSQLISYGYTF; DNA: TGTGCCAGCAGCCAACTTATTAGCTATGGCTACACCTTC
size: .; J: TRBJ2-2; D: TRBD2; V: TRBV2; CDR3: CASSRAGTRQTGELFF; DNA: TGTGCCAGCAGCCGTGCCGGGACTAGGCAGACCGGGGAGCTGTTTTTT
size: .; J: TRBJ1-2; D: .; V: TRBV5-4; CDR3: CASSFQTPNYGYTF; DNA: TGTGCCAGCAGCTTCCAAACACCTAACTATGGCTACACCTTC
size: once; J: TRBJ2-5; D: .; V: TRBV12-3/TRBV12-4; CDR3: CASSQGIQETQYF; DNA: TGTGCCAGCTCACAGGGAATCCAAGAGACCCAGTACTTC
size: few; J: TRBJ1-1; D: .; V: TRBV5-1; CDR3: CASSLRGKGDTEAFF; DNA: TGCGCCAGCAGCTTGCGGGGAAAGGGGGACACTGAAGCTTTCTTT
size: .; J: TRBJ2-2; D: TRBD1; V: TRBV12-5; CDR3: CASLRQGPNTGELFF; DNA: TGTGCTAGTCTTCGACAGGGCCCGAACACCGGGGAGCTGTTTTTT
size: .; J: TRBJ1-6; D: .; V: TRBV7-3; CDR3: CASSLTGPNSPLHF; DNA: TGTGCCAGCAGCCTGACAGGCCCTAATTCACCCCTCCACTTT
size: .; J: TRBJ2-7; D: TRBD2; V: TRBV11-3; CDR3: CASSPRGGSSYEQYF; DNA: TGTGCCAGCAGCCCCCGCGGGGGTAGCTCCTACGAGCAGTACTTC
size: .; J: TRBJ2-3; D: TRBD2; V: TRBV10-1; CDR3: CASSGGSGGSDTQYF; DNA: TGCGCCAGCAGTGGGGGTAGCGGGGGTTCAGATACGCAGTATTTT
size: .; J: TRBJ1-1; D: TRBD1; V: TRBV11-2; CDR3: CASSAGLAGGLNTEAFF; DNA: TGTGCCAGCAGCGCCGGATTGGCAGGGGGCTTAAACACTGAAGCTTTCTTT
size: once; J: TRBJ2-3; D: TRBD1; V: TRBV24-1; CDR3: CATSDFRGRADTQYF; DNA: TGTGCCACCAGTGATTTCAGGGGGCGAGCAGATACGCAGTATTTT
size: .; J: TRBJ1-2; D: TRBD1; V: TRBV4-2; CDR3: CASSQSLRQGTSYGYTF; DNA: TGTGCCAGCAGCCAAAGCCTGAGACAGGGCACTTCCTATGGCTACACCTTC